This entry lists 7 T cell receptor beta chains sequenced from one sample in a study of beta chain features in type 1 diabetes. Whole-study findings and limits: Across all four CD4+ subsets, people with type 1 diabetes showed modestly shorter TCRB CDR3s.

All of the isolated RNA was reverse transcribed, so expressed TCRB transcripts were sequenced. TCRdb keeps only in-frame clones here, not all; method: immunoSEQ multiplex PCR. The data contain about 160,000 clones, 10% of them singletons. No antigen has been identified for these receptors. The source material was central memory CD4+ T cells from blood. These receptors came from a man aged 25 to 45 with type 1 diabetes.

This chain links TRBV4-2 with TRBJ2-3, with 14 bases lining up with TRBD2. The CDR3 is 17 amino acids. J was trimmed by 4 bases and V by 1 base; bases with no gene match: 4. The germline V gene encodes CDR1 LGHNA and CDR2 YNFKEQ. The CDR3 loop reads CASSQGLAGGGADTQYF. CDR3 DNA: TGTGCCAGCAGCCAAGGACTAGCGGGAGGGGGTGCAGATACGCAGTATTTT.

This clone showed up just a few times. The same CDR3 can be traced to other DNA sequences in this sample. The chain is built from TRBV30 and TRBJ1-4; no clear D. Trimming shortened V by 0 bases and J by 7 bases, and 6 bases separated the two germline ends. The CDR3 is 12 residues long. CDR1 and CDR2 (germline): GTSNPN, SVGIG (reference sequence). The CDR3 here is CAWSVLREKLFF. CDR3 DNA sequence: TGTGCCTGGAGTGTACTCCGTGAAAAACTGTTTTTT. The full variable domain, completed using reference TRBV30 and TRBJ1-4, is SQTIHQWPATLVQPVGSPLSLECTVEGTSNPNLYWYRQAAGRGLQLLFYSVGIGQISSEVPQNLSASRPQDRQFILSSKKLLLSDSGFYLCAWSVLREKLFFGSGTQLSVL.

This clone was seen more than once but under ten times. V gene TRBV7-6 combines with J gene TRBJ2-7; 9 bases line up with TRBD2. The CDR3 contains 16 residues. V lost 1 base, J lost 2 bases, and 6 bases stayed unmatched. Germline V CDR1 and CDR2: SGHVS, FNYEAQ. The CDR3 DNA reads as TGTGCCAGCAGCTTAGTGCTAGCGGGACTAGCCTACGAGCAGTACTTC. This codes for CASSLVLAGLAYEQYF.

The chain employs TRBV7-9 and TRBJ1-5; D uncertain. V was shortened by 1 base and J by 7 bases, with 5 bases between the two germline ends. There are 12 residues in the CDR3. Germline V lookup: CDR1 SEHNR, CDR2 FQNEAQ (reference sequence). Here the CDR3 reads CASSLDAQPQHF. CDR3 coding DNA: TGTGCCAGCAGCTTAGATGCGCAGCCCCAGCATTTT.

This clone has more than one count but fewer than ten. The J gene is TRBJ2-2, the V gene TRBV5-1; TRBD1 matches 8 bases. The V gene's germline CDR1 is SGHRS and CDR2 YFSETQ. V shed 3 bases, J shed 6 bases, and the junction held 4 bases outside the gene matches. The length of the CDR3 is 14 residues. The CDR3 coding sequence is TGCGCCAGCAGCTACCTGACAGGGGCCGGGGAGCTGTTTTTT. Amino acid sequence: CASSYLTGAGELFF.

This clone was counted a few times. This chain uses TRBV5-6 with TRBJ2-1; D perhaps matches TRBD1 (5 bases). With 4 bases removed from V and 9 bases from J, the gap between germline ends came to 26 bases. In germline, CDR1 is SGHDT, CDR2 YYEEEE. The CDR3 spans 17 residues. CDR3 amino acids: CASSPPQSRSQRGEQFF. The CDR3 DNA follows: TGTGCCAGCAGCCCCCCGCAGTCCCGCTCCCAAAGGGGTGAGCAGTTCTTC.

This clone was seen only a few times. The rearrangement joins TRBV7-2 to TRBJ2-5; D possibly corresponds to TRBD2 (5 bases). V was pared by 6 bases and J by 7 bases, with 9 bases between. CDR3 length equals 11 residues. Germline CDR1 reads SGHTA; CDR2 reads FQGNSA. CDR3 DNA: TGTGCCAGCAGTTCTCGGGGGACCCAGTACTTC. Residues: CASSSRGTQYF.